Below are 8 T cell receptor beta chains sequenced from a single sample in a study of cytomegalovirus exposure and HLA in healthy donors. With 60 Vbeta and 13 Jbeta primers, the PCR was carried out. This table comes from immunoSEQ multiplex PCR, and its TCRdb copy is limited to in-frame clones, with some not included. The sample has about 85,000 clones; about 80% are singletons. Sequenced input: PBMCs. The receptors shown here come from a man between 50 and 59 years old in good health and CMV-seropositive.

This chain joins TRBV6-6 and TRBJ2-5, with 7 nucleotides matching TRBD2. Germline trimming cut 0 bases from V and 3 bases from J; bases unmatched to any gene: 7. CDR1 MNHNY and CDR2 SVGAGI come from the germline V gene (reference sequence). The CDR3 totals 16 residues. The CDR3 sequence is CASSYSGGPREETQYF. The CDR3 DNA sequence: TGTGCCAGCAGTTACTCGGGAGGGCCTAGGGAAGAGACCCAGTACTTC.

J is TRBJ1-3 and V is TRBV6-7; TRBD1 agrees at 10 bases. Being an ORF, TRBV6-7 has a function that is uncertain. CDR3 length: 18 amino acids. V shed 11 bases, J shed 0 bases, and the junction held 16 bases outside the gene matches. The DNA for the CDR3 is TGTGCCTACAGGGGGTCGACAGGGGGCTTGCTCTCTGGAAACACCATATATTTT. Translation gives CAYRGSTGGLLSGNTIYF.

The genes are TRBV6-5 and TRBJ1-1, with D uncertain. The CDR3 contains 14 residues. V was cut by 7 bases and J by 0 bases, with 12 bases left in between. CDR1 and CDR2 from the germline V gene are MNHEY and SVGAGI. CDR3 sequence: CASTKEGMNTEAFF. The CDR3 DNA is TGTGCCAGCACTAAGGAGGGTATGAACACTGAAGCTTTCTTT.

The chain links TRBV27 to TRBJ2-1; TRBD2 aligns across 7 bases. Germline V lookup: CDR1 MNHEY, CDR2 SMNVEV (reference sequence). The CDR3 sequence is 17 residues long. V lost 2 bases and J lost 3; bases outside the gene matches: 10. The CDR3 nucleotides are TGTGCCAGCAGTTTACTCCCGGGGCTAGCGGTCTACAATGAGCAGTTCTTC. Translating gives CASSLLPGLAVYNEQFF.

This sequence joins TRBV2 and TRBJ2-1; TRBD2 matches at 14 bases. The CDR3 sequence is 16 residues long. V trimming: 10 bases; J trimming: 0 bases; junction bases outside the gene matches: 5. CDR1 is SNHLY and CDR2 is FYNNEI in the germline V gene. The chain's CDR3 is CATRTSGRSSYNEQFF. The CDR3 coding sequence is TGTGCCACCAGGACTAGCGGGAGGAGCTCCTACAATGAGCAGTTCTTC.

The gene calls are TRBV6-5 and TRBJ2-7, with TRBD1 matching over 7 bases. V shed 5 bases and J 0 bases; nucleotides not matched to a gene: 7. Germline V gives CDR1 MNHEY, CDR2 SVGAGI. The CDR3 length is 15 residues. The CDR3 loop reads CASSRMRTGSYEQYF. The CDR3 DNA reads as TGTGCCAGCAGTCGGATGAGGACAGGCTCCTACGAGCAGTACTTC.

The rearrangement links TRBV13 to TRBJ2-3; D might be TRBD2 (6 bases). In germline, CDR1 is PRHDT, CDR2 FYEKMQ (reference sequence). V was trimmed by 2 bases and J by 6 bases, leaving 15 bases between them. The CDR3 totals 15 residues. As DNA, the CDR3 is TGTGCCAGCAGCTTACCCGGCGGGGCCGTGGATACGCAGTATTTT. This codes for CASSLPGGAVDTQYF.

V usage is TRBV6-5 and J usage is TRBJ1-1; the D gene is possibly TRBD1 (5 bases). V lost 7 bases and J lost 2, with 17 bases in between. The CDR3 loop spans 15 amino acids. CDR1 is MNHEY and CDR2 is SVGAGI in the germline V gene. CDR3 in amino acids: CASIKRGGDNTEAFF. DNA for the CDR3: TGTGCCAGCATCAAACGCGGGGGGGATAACACTGAAGCTTTCTTT.